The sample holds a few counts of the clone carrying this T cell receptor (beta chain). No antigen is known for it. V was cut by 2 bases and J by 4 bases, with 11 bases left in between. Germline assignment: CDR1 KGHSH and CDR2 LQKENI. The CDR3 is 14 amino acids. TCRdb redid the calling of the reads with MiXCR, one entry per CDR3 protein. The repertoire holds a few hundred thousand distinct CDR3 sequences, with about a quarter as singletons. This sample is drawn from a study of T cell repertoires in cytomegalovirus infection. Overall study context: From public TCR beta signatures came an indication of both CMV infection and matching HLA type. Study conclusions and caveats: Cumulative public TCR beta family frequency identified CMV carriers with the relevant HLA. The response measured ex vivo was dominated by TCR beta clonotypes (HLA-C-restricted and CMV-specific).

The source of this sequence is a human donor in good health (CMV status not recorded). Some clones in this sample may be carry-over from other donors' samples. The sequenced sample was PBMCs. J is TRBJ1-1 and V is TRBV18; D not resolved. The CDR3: CASSPGVGRTEAFF. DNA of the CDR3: TGTGCCAGCTCACCAGGTGTGGGTCGCACTGAAGCTTTCTTT.